This is a list of T cell receptor beta chains from one sample in a study of T-cell memory formation after mild COVID-19. TCRdb reprocessed the 5' RACE reads with MiXCR, giving one entry per CDR3 protein. This sample has approximately 250,000 distinct CDR3 sequences; 15% to 20% occur once, and the top ten carry roughly 23%. Sequenced sample: PBMCs or a T cell subset sorted from them (not recorded which). These receptors were obtained from a man in his late teens or twenties who had mild COVID-19 (a few samples of this study predate the infection). Cell type and time point are not known. The CDR3 runs from the conserved cysteine through the conserved F or W. The D gene is left open where the match is weak. A clone size is listed for some rows: how often the clone was seen (once, few, many), or a class if it is expanded.

clone_size	d_call	v_call	j_call	cdr3_aa	cdr3_nt
few	-	TRBV11-2	TRBJ2-1	CASSPRQGWYNEQFF	TGTGCCAGCAGCCCCCGCCAGGGGTGGTACAATGAGCAGTTCTTC
few	-	TRBV28	TRBJ1-5	CASSLGSGTYSNQPQHF	TGTGCCAGCAGTTTGGGTTCGGGAACCTATAGCAATCAGCCCCAGCATTTT
many	-	TRBV7-9	TRBJ2-6	CASSSLDRQGRANVLTF	TGTGCCAGCAGCTCCTTGGATAGGCAGGGTAGGGCCAACGTCCTGACTTTC
few	-	TRBV4-3	TRBJ1-2	CASSQENGGRYGYTF	TGCGCCAGCAGCCAGGAAAACGGGGGCCGCTATGGCTACACCTTC
-	-	TRBV11-2	TRBJ1-5	CASSLGKGTGNQPQHF	TGTGCCAGCAGCTTAGGGAAAGGGACTGGCAATCAGCCCCAGCATTTT
few	-	TRBV18	TRBJ2-1	CASSPPDYNEQFF	TGTGCCAGCTCCCCTCCTGACTACAATGAGCAGTTCTTC
-	-	TRBV19	TRBJ2-7	CATSTTGNYEQYF	TGTGCCACCTCTACGACGGGGAACTACGAGCAGTACTTC
-	-	TRBV10-3	TRBJ2-5	CAISALTGSEETQYF	TGTGCCATCAGTGCCCTGACAGGTTCGGAAGAGACCCAGTACTTC
few	TRBD2	TRBV28	TRBJ2-1	CASSGAGFSYNEQFF	TGTGCCAGCAGTGGAGCGGGGTTCTCCTACAATGAGCAGTTCTTC
few	-	TRBV5-5	TRBJ1-2	CASSLAIPRALGGYTF	TGTGCCAGCAGCCTGGCCATTCCCCGGGCTTTGGGGGGCTACACCTTC
-	-	TRBV6-2/TRBV6-3	TRBJ1-6	CASSYWGLAGSPLHF	TGTGCCAGCAGTTATTGGGGGCTTGCCGGATCACCCCTCCACTTT
-	TRBD2	TRBV4-3	TRBJ2-3	CASSPGLAGTTDTQYF	TGCGCCAGCAGCCCCGGACTAGCGGGGACCACAGATACGCAGTATTTT
-	-	TRBV7-9	TRBJ2-5	CASSPVGSIQETQYF	TGTGCCAGCAGCCCTGTCGGGAGCATACAAGAGACCCAGTACTTC
-	-	TRBV5-1	TRBJ2-2	CASSLGIRGKAGELFF	TGCGCCAGCAGCTTGGGGATCCGGGGAAAGGCCGGGGAGCTGTTTTTT
few	-	TRBV6-5	TRBJ2-5	CASSYSSAGPMETQYF	TGTGCCAGCAGTTACTCGTCTGCGGGCCCAATGGAGACCCAGTACTTC
-	TRBD1	TRBV27	TRBJ1-4	CASSSGGTGIEKLFF	TGTGCCAGCAGTTCCGGCGGGACAGGGATTGAAAAACTGTTTTTT
-	-	TRBV4-3	TRBJ2-3	CASSQVGGAAIWAGTDTQYF	TGCGCCAGCAGCCAAGTAGGGGGGGCGGCCATATGGGCCGGCACAGATACGCAGTATTTT